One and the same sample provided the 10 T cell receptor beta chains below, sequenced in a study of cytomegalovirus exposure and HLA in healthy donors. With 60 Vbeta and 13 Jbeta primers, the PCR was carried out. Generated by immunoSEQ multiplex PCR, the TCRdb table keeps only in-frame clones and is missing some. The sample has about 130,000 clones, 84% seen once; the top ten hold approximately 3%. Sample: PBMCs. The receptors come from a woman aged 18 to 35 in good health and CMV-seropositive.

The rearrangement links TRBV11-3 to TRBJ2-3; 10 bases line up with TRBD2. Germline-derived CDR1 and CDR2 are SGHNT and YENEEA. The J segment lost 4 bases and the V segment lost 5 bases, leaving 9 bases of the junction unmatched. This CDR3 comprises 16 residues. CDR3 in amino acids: CASSPAGAGGPDTQYF. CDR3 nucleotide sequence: TGTGCCAGCAGCCCCGCCGGAGCGGGGGGGCCAGATACGCAGTATTTT.

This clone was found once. CDR3 sequence (DNA): TGTGCCAGCAGCTTCGGGACTGGGATGAGGACCACTGAAGCTTTCTTT. Translation gives CASSFGTGMRTTEAFF. V is TRBV5-5 and J is TRBJ1-1; TRBD1 might be the D (5 bases). The length of the CDR3 is 16 residues. Germline V gene lookup returns CDR1 SGHKS and CDR2 YYEKEE (reference sequence). Trimming pared 2 bases from V and 4 bases from J, leaving 18 bases between.

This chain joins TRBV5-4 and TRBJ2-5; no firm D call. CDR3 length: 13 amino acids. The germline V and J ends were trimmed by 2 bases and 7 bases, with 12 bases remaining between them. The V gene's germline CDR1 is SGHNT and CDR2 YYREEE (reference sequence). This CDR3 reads CASSFDWSRTQYF. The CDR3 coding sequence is TGTGCCAGCAGCTTCGACTGGAGTAGGACCCAGTACTTC.

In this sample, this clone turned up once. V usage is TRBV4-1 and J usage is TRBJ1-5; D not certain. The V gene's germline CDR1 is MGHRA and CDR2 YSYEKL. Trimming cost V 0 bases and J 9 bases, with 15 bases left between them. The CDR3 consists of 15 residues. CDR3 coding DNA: TGCGCCAGCAGCCAAGAGGTCTCAGCCGGGAGGCCCCAGCATTTT. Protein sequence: CASSQEVSAGRPQHF.

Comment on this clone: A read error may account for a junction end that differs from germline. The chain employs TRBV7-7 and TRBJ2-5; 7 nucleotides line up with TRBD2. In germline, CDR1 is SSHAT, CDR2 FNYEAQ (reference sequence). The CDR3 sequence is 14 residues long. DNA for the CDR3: TGTGCTAGCAGCTCCCAACCCGGGGGGGAGACCCAGTACTTC. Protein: CASSSQPGGETQYF.

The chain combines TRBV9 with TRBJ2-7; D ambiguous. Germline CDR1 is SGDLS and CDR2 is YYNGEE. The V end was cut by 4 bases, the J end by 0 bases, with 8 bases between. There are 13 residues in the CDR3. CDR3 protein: CASSPRSSYEQYF. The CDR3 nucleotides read TGTGCCAGCAGCCCTCGGAGCTCCTACGAGCAGTACTTC. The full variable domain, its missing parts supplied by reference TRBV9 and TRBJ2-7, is DSGVTQTPKHLITATGQRVTLRCSPRSGDLSVYWYQQSLDQGLQFLIQYYNGEERAKGNILERFSAQQFPDLHSELNLSSLELGDSALYFCASSPRSSYEQYFGPGTRLTVT.

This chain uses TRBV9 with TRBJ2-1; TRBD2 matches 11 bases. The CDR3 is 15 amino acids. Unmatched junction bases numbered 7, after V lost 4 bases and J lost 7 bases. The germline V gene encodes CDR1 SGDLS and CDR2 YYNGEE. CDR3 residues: CASSISGGAGNEQFF. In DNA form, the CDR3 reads TGTGCCAGCAGCATTAGCGGGGGGGCCGGTAATGAGCAGTTCTTC.

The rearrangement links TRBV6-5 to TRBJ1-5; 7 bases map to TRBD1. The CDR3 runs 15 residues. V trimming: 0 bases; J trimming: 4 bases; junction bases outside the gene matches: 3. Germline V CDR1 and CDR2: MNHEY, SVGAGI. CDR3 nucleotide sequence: TGTGCCAGCAGTTACTCACAGGGGTCGAATCAGCCCCAGCATTTT. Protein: CASSYSQGSNQPQHF.

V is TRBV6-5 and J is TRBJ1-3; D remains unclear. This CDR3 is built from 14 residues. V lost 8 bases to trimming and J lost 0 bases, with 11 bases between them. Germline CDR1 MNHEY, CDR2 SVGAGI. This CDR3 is CASHGRSSGNTIYF. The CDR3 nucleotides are TGTGCCAGCCATGGAAGGAGCTCTGGAAACACCATATATTTT.

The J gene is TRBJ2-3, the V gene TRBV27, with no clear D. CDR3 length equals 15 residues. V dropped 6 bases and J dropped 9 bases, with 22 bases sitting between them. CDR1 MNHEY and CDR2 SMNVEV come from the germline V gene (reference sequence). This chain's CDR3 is CASRELALQSGTQYF. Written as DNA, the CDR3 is TGTGCCAGCAGGGAGCTGGCCCTGCAGTCCGGGACGCAGTATTTT.